This is a list of T cell receptor beta chains from one sample in a study of T cell repertoires in cytomegalovirus infection. No cognate antigen is known for these TCRs. Via MiXCR, TCRdb re-called the reads, giving one row per CDR3 protein. The sample includes 7,400 or so distinct CDR3 sequences, 55% of them seen just once. The sequenced material came from PBMCs, sequenced either directly or after in vitro stimulation (not recorded which). These receptors came from a human donor in good health (CMV status not recorded). Some clones in this sample may be carry-over from other donors' samples. CDR3s include the opening cysteine and the closing phenylalanine or tryptophan. Fields, in order: V gene, clone size, D gene, J gene, CDR3 protein, CDR3 DNA. A D gene is named only where the DNA matches it firmly. Clone size appears in some rows only: once, few, many, or a class for an expanded clone.

V gene: TRBV7-9; clone size: .; D gene: TRBD2; J gene: TRBJ2-1; CDR3 protein: CASSAGGTEQFF; CDR3 DNA: TGTGCCAGCAGCGCCGGGGGGACTGAGCAGTTCTTC
V gene: TRBV7-2; clone size: once; D gene: TRBD1; J gene: TRBJ1-2; CDR3 protein: CASSLGDVPPTGLGSVYTF; CDR3 DNA: TGTGCCAGCAGCTTAGGGGACGTCCCTCCGACAGGGTTGGGTAGTGTCTATACCTTC
V gene: TRBV12-3/TRBV12-4; clone size: many; D gene: .; J gene: TRBJ1-1; CDR3 protein: CASSLGFRSTEAFF; CDR3 DNA: TGTGCCAGCAGTTTAGGGTTCAGGAGCACTGAAGCTTTCTTT
V gene: TRBV20-1; clone size: many; D gene: .; J gene: TRBJ2-3; CDR3 protein: CSASDQGSTDTQYF; CDR3 DNA: TGCAGTGCTAGTGACCAGGGGAGCACAGATACGCAGTATTTT
V gene: TRBV27; clone size: .; D gene: .; J gene: TRBJ1-5; CDR3 protein: CARRAGSGQPTHF; CDR3 DNA: TGTGCCAGAAGGGCAGGGTCTGGGCAGCCCACGCATTTT
V gene: TRBV6-1; clone size: .; D gene: .; J gene: TRBJ1-4; CDR3 protein: CASSDRVREKLFF; CDR3 DNA: TGTGCCAGCAGTGACAGGGTCCGGGAAAAACTGTTTTTT
V gene: TRBV5-5; clone size: large; D gene: .; J gene: TRBJ2-1; CDR3 protein: CASTWGNEQFF; CDR3 DNA: TGTGCCAGCACCTGGGGGAATGAGCAGTTCTTC
V gene: TRBV20-1; clone size: few; D gene: .; J gene: TRBJ2-3; CDR3 protein: CSAKEGEVVDTQYF; CDR3 DNA: TGCAGTGCTAAAGAGGGAGAGGTGGTAGATACGCAGTATTTT
V gene: TRBV7-9; clone size: many; D gene: TRBD2; J gene: TRBJ2-1; CDR3 protein: CASSLEAGRHNEQFF; CDR3 DNA: TGTGCCAGCAGCTTAGAAGCGGGGCGCCACAATGAGCAGTTCTTC
V gene: TRBV14; clone size: many; D gene: .; J gene: TRBJ2-2; CDR3 protein: CASSQTAPGELFF; CDR3 DNA: TGTGCCAGCAGCCAAACGGCGCCCGGGGAGCTGTTTTTT
V gene: TRBV7-4; clone size: .; D gene: .; J gene: TRBJ2-1; CDR3 protein: CASSLLGNTTDNEQFF; CDR3 DNA: TGTGCCAGCAGCTTGTTGGGAAACACCACCGACAATGAGCAGTTCTTC
V gene: TRBV19; clone size: .; D gene: TRBD1; J gene: TRBJ1-2; CDR3 protein: CASSIRQGAPYGYTF; CDR3 DNA: TGTGCCAGTAGTATCCGACAGGGGGCGCCCTATGGCTACACCTTC
V gene: TRBV7-9; clone size: .; D gene: .; J gene: TRBJ2-7; CDR3 protein: CYSSSRDIVFYEQYF; CDR3 DNA: TGTTACAGCAGCTCCCGGGACATCGTTTTCTACGAGCAGTACTTC
V gene: TRBV11-2; clone size: .; D gene: .; J gene: TRBJ1-1; CDR3 protein: CASSRSPEAFF; CDR3 DNA: TGTGCCAGCAGTCGGAGCCCTGAAGCTTTCTTT
V gene: TRBV7-9; clone size: many; D gene: .; J gene: TRBJ2-7; CDR3 protein: CASSLRDPSYEQYF; CDR3 DNA: TGTGCCAGCAGCTTAAGGGACCCTTCCTACGAGCAGTACTTC
V gene: TRBV19; clone size: .; D gene: TRBD2; J gene: TRBJ2-1; CDR3 protein: CASSPGLVLRRTRNEQFF; CDR3 DNA: TGTGCCAGTAGTCCGGGACTAGTCTTAAGGAGGACTAGAAATGAGCAGTTCTTC
V gene: TRBV10-3; clone size: .; D gene: TRBD1; J gene: TRBJ1-5; CDR3 protein: CAIRESEQGSHETRNPPQHF; CDR3 DNA: TGTGCCATCCGTGAGTCGGAACAGGGGAGTCACGAGACTCGCAATCCGCCCCAGCATTTT
V gene: TRBV27; clone size: .; D gene: .; J gene: TRBJ2-1; CDR3 protein: CASSLWGSHKEHVF; CDR3 DNA: TGTGCAAGCAGTTTGTGGGGGTCCCACAAGGAGCACGTCTTC
V gene: TRBV11-2; clone size: few; D gene: .; J gene: TRBJ1-2; CDR3 protein: CASSPSKSGGIYYGYTF; CDR3 DNA: TGTGCCAGCAGCCCATCCAAATCAGGTGGCATTTACTATGGCTACACCTTC
V gene: TRBV5-1; clone size: .; D gene: .; J gene: TRBJ2-5; CDR3 protein: CSSSLASDRAQETKYF; CDR3 DNA: TGCTCCAGCAGCTTGGCTTCTGATAGGGCCCAAGAGACCAAGTACTTC
V gene: TRBV9; clone size: .; D gene: TRBD1; J gene: TRBJ2-5; CDR3 protein: CASSSRTGGLVETQYF; CDR3 DNA: TGTGCCAGCAGCTCCCGGACAGGGGGCTTGGTGGAGACCCAGTACTTC